The present entry profiles one T cell receptor beta chain with its context. Its antigen is not identified. Two oligonucleotides, mixed equimolar, formed the beta constant-region primer covering TRBC1 and TRBC2. Nested alpha and beta constant-region primers with the SP2 primer drove four PCR rounds on ligated cDNA. MiXCR, applied by TCRdb to the UMI-ligation and nested PCR reads, yields one record per CDR3 protein. Seen here are about 85,000 distinct CDR3 sequences, roughly 14% observed once, and the top ten hold 0.75% to 1%. CD4+ T cell IFNgamma after overnight CMV lysate exposure gave donor CMV status. Cells stained for CD3, CD4, CD8, CD45RA, CD27 and viability were sorted into four CD45RA/CD27 subsets. This entry is derived from a study of naive and memory T cell subsets. Study-level points and caveats: Gini index rose across naive, CM, EM and EMRA in CD4 and CD8.

Germline V gives CDR1 KGHSH, CDR2 LQKENI. Trimming removed 6 bases from V and 6 bases from J; junction bases left unmatched: 7. The CDR3 spans 13 residues. The J gene is TRBJ1-1, the V gene TRBV18, with 7 bases that match TRBD1. This sequence originates from a human donor in good health. Material for sequencing was central memory CD4+ T cells from blood. The CDR3 loop is CASSLQGNAEAFF. The CDR3 nucleotides read TGTGCCAGCTCCCTACAGGGGAATGCTGAAGCTTTCTTT.